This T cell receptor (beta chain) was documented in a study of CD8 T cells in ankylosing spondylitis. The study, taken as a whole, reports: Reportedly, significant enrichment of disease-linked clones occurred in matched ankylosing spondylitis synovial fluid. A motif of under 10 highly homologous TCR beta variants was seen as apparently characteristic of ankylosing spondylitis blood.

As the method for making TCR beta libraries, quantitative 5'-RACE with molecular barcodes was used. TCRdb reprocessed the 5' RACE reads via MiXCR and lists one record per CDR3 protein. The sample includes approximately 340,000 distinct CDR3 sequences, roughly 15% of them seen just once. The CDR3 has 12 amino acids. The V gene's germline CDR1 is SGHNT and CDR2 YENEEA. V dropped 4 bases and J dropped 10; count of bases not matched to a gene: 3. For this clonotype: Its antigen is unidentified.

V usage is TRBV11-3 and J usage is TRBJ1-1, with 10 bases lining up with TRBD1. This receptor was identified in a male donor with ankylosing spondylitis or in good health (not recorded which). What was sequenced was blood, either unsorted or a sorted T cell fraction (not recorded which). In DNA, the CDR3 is TGTGCCAGCAGCTCCAGGACAGGGGGAGCTTTCTTT. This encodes CASSSRTGGAFF.